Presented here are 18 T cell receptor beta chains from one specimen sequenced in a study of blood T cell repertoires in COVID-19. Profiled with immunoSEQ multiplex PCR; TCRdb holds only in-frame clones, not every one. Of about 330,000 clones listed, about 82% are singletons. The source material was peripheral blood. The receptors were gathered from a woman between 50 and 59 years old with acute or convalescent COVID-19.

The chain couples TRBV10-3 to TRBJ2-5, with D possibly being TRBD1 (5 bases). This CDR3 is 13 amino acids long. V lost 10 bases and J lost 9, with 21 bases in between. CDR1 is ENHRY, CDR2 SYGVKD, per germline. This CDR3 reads CARKTPEIGAQYF. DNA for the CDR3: TGTGCCAGGAAGACCCCCGAGATAGGGGCCCAGTACTTC.

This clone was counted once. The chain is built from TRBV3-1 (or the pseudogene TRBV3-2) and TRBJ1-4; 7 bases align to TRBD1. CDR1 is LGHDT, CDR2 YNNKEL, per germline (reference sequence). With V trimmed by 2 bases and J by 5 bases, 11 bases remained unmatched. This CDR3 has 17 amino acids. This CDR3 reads CASSQRLGQVRNEKLFF. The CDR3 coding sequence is TGTGCCAGCAGCCAACGATTAGGACAGGTGCGGAATGAAAAACTGTTTTTT.

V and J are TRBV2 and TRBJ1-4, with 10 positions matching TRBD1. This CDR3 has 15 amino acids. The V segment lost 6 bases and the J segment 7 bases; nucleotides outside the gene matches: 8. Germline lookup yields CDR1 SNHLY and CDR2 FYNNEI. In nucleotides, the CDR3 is TGTGCCAGCAGGAACGACGGGACAGGGGCTGAAAAACTGTTTTTT. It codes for CASRNDGTGAEKLFF.

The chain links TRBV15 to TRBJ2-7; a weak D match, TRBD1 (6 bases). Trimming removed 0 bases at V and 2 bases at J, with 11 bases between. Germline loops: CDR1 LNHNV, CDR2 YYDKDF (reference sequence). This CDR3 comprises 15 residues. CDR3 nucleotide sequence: TGTGCCACCAGCAGAGAGGGCAGGGGCGCCTACGAGCAGTACTTC. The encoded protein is CATSREGRGAYEQYF. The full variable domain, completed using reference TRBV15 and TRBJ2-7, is DAMVIQNPRYQVTQFGKPVTLSCSQTLNHNVMYWYQQKSSQAPKLLFHYYDKDFNNEADTPDNFQSRRPNTSFCFLDIRSPGLGDTAMYLCATSREGRGAYEQYFGPGTRLTVT.

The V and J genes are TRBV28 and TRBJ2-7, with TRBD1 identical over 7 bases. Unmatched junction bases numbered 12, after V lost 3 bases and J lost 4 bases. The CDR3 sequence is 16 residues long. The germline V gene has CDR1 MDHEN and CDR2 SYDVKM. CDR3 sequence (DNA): TGTGCCAGCAGTTTCACAGGGGATGTGATGGGATACGAGCAGTACTTC. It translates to CASSFTGDVMGYEQYF.

The CDR3 DNA reads as TGCGCCAGCAGCTTGTCGGCGGGTACAGATACGCAGTATTTT. This sequence encodes CASSLSAGTDTQYF. This sequence joins TRBV5-1 and TRBJ2-3; D possibly corresponds to TRBD2 (5 bases). Deletions cut 1 base from V and 3 bases from J, with 9 bases between. CDR3 length equals 14 residues. Per the germline V gene, CDR1 is SGHRS and CDR2 is YFSETQ.

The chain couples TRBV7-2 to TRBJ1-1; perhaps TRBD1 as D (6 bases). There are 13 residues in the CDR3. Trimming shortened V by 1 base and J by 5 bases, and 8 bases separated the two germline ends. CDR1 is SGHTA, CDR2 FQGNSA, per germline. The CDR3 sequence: CASSLERGTEAFF. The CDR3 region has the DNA TGTGCCAGCAGCTTAGAAAGGGGGACTGAAGCTTTCTTT.

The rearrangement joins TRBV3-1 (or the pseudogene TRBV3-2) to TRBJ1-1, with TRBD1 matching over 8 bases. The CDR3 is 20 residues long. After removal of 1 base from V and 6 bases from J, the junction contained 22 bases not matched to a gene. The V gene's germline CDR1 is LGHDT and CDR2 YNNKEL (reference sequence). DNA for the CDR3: TGTGCCAGCAGCCAAGCTGGTTTCGGTGGACAGGGTGGGGGTTGGGCTGAAGCTTTCTTT. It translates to CASSQAGFGGQGGGWAEAFF.

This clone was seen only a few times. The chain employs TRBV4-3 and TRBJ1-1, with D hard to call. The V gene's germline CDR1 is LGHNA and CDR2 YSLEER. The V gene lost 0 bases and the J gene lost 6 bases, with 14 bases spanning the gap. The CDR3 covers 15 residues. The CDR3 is CASSQDSGLGAEAFF. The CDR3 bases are TGCGCCAGCAGCCAAGACTCGGGTTTAGGCGCTGAAGCTTTCTTT.

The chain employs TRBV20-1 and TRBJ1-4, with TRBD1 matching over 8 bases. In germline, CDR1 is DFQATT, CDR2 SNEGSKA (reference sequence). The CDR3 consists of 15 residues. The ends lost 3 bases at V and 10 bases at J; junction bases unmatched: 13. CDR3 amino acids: CSASGTDRGGGKLFF. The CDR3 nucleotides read TGCAGTGCTAGTGGGACCGACAGGGGAGGGGGAAAACTGTTTTTT.

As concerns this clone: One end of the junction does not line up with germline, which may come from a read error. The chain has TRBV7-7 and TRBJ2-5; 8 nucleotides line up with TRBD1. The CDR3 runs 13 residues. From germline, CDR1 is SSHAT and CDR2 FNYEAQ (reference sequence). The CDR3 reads CASSRGLDETQYF. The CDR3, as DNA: TGTGCTAGCAGCAGGGGGCTAGATGAGACCCAGTACTTC.

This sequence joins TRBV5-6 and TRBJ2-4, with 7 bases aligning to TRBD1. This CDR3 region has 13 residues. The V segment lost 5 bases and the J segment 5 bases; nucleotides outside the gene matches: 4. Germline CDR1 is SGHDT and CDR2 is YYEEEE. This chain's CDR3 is CASRQGIENIQYF. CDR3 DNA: TGTGCCAGCAGACAGGGGATCGAAAACATTCAGTACTTC.

The CDR3 bases are TGTGCCAGCAGCTTTGGGCAGGGGAGTGAGCAGTTCTTC. It yields the protein CASSFGQGSEQFF. The chain uses TRBV5-4 and TRBJ2-1; tentative D call: TRBD1 (6 bases). The CDR3 contains 13 residues. Germline V gives CDR1 SGHNT, CDR2 YYREEE (reference sequence). The V end lost 2 bases, the J end lost 9 bases, and 12 bases lay between the germline ends.

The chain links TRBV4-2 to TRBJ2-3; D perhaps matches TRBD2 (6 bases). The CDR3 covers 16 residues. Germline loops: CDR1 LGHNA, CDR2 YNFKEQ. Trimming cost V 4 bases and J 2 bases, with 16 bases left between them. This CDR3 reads CASSPDLGLLTDTQYF. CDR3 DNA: TGTGCCAGCAGCCCCGACTTGGGACTCCTCACAGATACGCAGTATTTT.

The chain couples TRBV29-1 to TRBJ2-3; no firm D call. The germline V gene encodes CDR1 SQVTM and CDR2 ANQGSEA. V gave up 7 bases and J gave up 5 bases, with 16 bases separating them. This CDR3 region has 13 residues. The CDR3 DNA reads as TGCAGCGAGAAGACTCACATGGGAGATACGCAGTATTTT. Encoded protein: CSEKTHMGDTQYF.

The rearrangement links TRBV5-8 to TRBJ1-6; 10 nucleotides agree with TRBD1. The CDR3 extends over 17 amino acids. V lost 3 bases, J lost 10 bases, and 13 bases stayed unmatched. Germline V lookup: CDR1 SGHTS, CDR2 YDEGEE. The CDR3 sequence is CASSSANLGTGVSPLHF. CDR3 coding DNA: TGTGCCAGCAGCTCGGCCAACCTCGGGACAGGGGTCTCACCCCTCCACTTT.

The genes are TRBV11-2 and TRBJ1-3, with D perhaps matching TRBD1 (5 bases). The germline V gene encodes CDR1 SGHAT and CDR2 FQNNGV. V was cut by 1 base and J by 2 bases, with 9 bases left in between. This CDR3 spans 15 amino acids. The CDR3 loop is CASSLGRGTGNTIYF. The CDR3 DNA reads TGTGCCAGCAGCTTAGGGCGGGGGACTGGAAACACCATATATTTT.

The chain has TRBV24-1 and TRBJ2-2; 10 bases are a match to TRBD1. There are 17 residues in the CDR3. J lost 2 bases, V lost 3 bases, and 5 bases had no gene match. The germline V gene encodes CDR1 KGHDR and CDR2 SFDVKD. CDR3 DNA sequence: TGTGCCACCAGTGATCCGGGACAGGGGACAAACACCGGGGAGCTGTTTTTT. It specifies CATSDPGQGTNTGELFF.